The 9 T cell receptor beta chains below all came from one sample that was sequenced in a study of blood T cell repertoires in COVID-19 (dated by TCRdb to 2020 to 2022). The protocol used for the library was the immunoSEQ multiplex PCR assay. TCRdb obtained this table from immuneACCESS and retained in-frame rearrangements with V and J assigned. These tables miss some clones; where compared with another copy, unresolved V genes account for less than half of the shortfall, and the remainder is unexplained. In this sample the table shows around 160,000 clones, approximately 88% of which occur a single time. The top ten constitute approximately 3% of the sample. What was sequenced was peripheral blood. These receptors were obtained from a man in his sixties with acute or convalescent COVID-19.

The gene calls are TRBV19 and TRBJ2-7, with D maybe TRBD2 (5 bases). V dropped 8 bases and J dropped 5 bases, with 19 bases sitting between them. Germline V gives CDR1 LNHDA, CDR2 SQIVND (reference sequence). This CDR3 has 14 residues. CDR3 sequence reads: CASQHGNPGNEQYF. In DNA form, the CDR3 reads TGTGCCAGTCAGCACGGGAATCCGGGGAACGAGCAGTACTTC. The whole variable domain, remainder taken from reference TRBV19 and TRBJ2-7, is DGGITQSPKYLFRKEGQNVTLSCEQNLNHDAMYWYRQDPGQGLRLIYYSQIVNDFQKGDIAEGYSVSREKKESFPLTVTSAQKNPTAFYLCASQHGNPGNEQYFGPGTRLTVT.

V usage is TRBV6-5 and J usage is TRBJ1-5; the match to TRBD1 covers 7 bases. The CDR3 totals 14 residues. The germline V gene encodes CDR1 MNHEY and CDR2 SVGAGI. The V segment lost 4 bases and the J segment 6 bases; nucleotides outside the gene matches: 6. CDR3 protein: CASSSPGQSQPQHF. In DNA form, the CDR3 reads TGTGCCAGCAGTTCGCCGGGACAGTCTCAGCCCCAGCATTTT.

The J gene is TRBJ2-7, the V gene TRBV14, with D unresolved. In germline, CDR1 is SGHDN, CDR2 FVKESK. CDR3 length equals 17 residues. Between the trimmed V and J ends, which lost 0 bases and 4 bases, there was a span of 19 bases. CDR3 sequence reads: CASSQDSRLAFTYEQYF. The DNA for the CDR3 is TGTGCCAGCAGCCAAGATTCACGTCTCGCTTTCACTTACGAGCAGTACTTC.

The gene calls are TRBV9 and TRBJ2-1; 15 bases line up with TRBD2. Unmatched junction bases numbered 2, after V lost 6 bases and J lost 4 bases. The CDR3 contains 15 residues. Germline V gives CDR1 SGDLS, CDR2 YYNGEE. CDR3 coding DNA: TGTGCCAGCACGGGACTAGCGGGGGGATACAATGAGCAGTTCTTC. Amino acid sequence: CASTGLAGGYNEQFF.

The chain is built from TRBV11-2 and TRBJ1-3, with 9 bases aligning to TRBD1. Germline V CDR1 and CDR2: SGHAT, FQNNGV. This CDR3 is built from 15 residues. The junction had 7 bases not matched to a gene; V was cut back by 8 bases and J by 2 bases. CDR3 loop: CASHRGPRTGNTIYF. In DNA, the CDR3 is TGTGCCAGCCACAGGGGGCCAAGAACTGGAAACACCATATATTTT.

The rearrangement uses TRBV6-6 and TRBJ2-1; 7 bases are shared with TRBD2. Looked up from germline, CDR1 is MNHNY and CDR2 is SVGAGI (reference sequence). The CDR3 is 14 residues long. V lost 10 bases, J lost 7 bases, and 13 bases stayed unmatched. CDR3 DNA: TGTGCCACCACGAAAGGACTAGACCGAAATGAGCAGTTCTTC. This encodes CATTKGLDRNEQFF.

The chain couples TRBV28 to TRBJ1-5, with TRBD1 matching 8 bases. V lost 2 bases, J lost 6 bases, and 9 bases stayed unmatched. Germline lookup yields CDR1 MDHEN and CDR2 SYDVKM. The CDR3 covers 16 residues. CDR3 sequence: CASSLISWTGFQPQHF. The CDR3 DNA reads as TGTGCCAGCAGTTTAATATCATGGACAGGGTTTCAGCCCCAGCATTTT.

The gene calls are TRBV4-2 and TRBJ2-2, with 10 bases lining up with TRBD2. This CDR3 spans 18 amino acids. Germline V CDR1 and CDR2: LGHNA, YNFKEQ. The V segment lost 0 bases and the J segment 4 bases; nucleotides outside the gene matches: 8. The CDR3 loop reads CASSQDSLAGVRTGELFF. The CDR3 nucleotides are TGTGCCAGCAGCCAAGATAGCCTAGCGGGGGTTCGCACCGGGGAGCTGTTTTTT.

This clone has a single count. This chain joins TRBV25-1 and TRBJ1-2; 9 positions match TRBD1. The germline V gene encodes CDR1 MGHDK and CDR2 SYGVNS. The ends lost 5 bases at V and 8 bases at J; junction bases unmatched: 12. CDR3 size: 15 residues. CDR3: CASSKQGAESGGYTF. The DNA of the CDR3 is TGTGCCAGCAGTAAACAGGGGGCAGAGTCGGGCGGCTACACCTTC.